These 10 T cell receptor beta chains share one sample of origin, sequenced in a study of brain T cells in children with intractable seizures. Clones were sequenced by immunoSEQ multiplex PCR, and TCRdb holds only the in-frame ones, with some missing. The sample records 100,000 to 120,000 clones, approximately 94% being singletons. The source was peripheral blood, collected at surgery. The source of these receptors is a boy less than two years old with hemimegalencephaly and intractable seizures.

The rearrangement uses TRBV6-5 and TRBJ2-3; TRBD1 aligns across 9 bases. With V trimmed by 7 bases and J by 6 bases, 5 bases remained unmatched. The CDR3 has 13 residues. Germline CDR1 reads MNHEY; CDR2 reads SVGAGI. The chain's CDR3 is CASINRGLDTQYF. The CDR3 coding sequence is TGTGCCAGCATTAACAGGGGGCTGGATACGCAGTATTTT.

With respect to this clone: Other DNA sequences in the same sample also yield this CDR3. V and J are TRBV19 and TRBJ1-2; possibly TRBD1 for D (5 bases). From germline, CDR1 is LNHDA and CDR2 SQIVND (reference sequence). The CDR3 length is 13 residues. V was pared by 3 bases and J by 4 bases, with 9 bases between. CDR3 in DNA: TGTGCCAGTAGTATCAGTGGGGGCTATGGCTACACCTTC. Protein product: CASSISGGYGYTF.

The CDR3 DNA reads as TGTGCCAGCAGTGCTCCCACAGGGGCGGCTTCACCCCTCCACTTT. Protein product: CASSAPTGAASPLHF. V usage is TRBV28 and J usage is TRBJ1-6; the match to TRBD1 covers 7 bases. Germline V CDR1 and CDR2: MDHEN, SYDVKM. The length of the CDR3 is 15 residues. Trimming removed 5 bases from V and 9 bases from J; junction bases left unmatched: 10.

This sequence joins TRBV18 and TRBJ2-4, with 11 nucleotides matching TRBD2. Germline CDR1 and CDR2: KGHSH and LQKENI. Trimming took 3 bases from V and 1 from J; bases not matched to a gene: 11. The CDR3 is made up of 19 amino acids. The CDR3 is CASSPLAGGLDVAKNIQYF. In DNA, the CDR3 is TGTGCCAGCTCACCCTTAGCGGGAGGGTTGGATGTGGCCAAAAACATTCAGTACTTC.

This chain joins TRBV5-3 and TRBJ2-7; tentative D call: TRBD1 (6 bases). TRBV5-3 is recorded as an ORF, its role being uncertain. Trimming cost V 3 bases and J 4 bases, with 8 bases left between them. This CDR3 is 12 amino acids long. The CDR3 region has the DNA TGTGCCAGAAGCTCAACAGGGTACGAGCAGTACTTC. Residues: CARSSTGYEQYF.

The chain carries TRBV5-1 and TRBJ2-7; no firm D call. Trimming pared 4 bases from V and 4 bases from J, leaving 6 bases between. In germline, CDR1 is SGHRS, CDR2 YFSETQ. The CDR3 length is 11 residues. The CDR3 sequence is CASSLEYEQYF. Here the CDR3 DNA reads TGCGCCAGCAGCCTGGAGTACGAGCAGTACTTC.

The chain employs TRBV28 and TRBJ2-7, with D possibly TRBD2 on 6 matching bases. Between the trimmed V and J ends, which lost 5 bases and 6 bases, there was a span of 8 bases. The CDR3 totals 11 residues. Germline V gives CDR1 MDHEN, CDR2 SYDVKM. CDR3 coding DNA: TGTGCCAGCAGTCCGGGGGTCGAGCAGTACTTC. Translated: CASSPGVEQYF.

This sequence joins TRBV7-3 and TRBJ1-2; 7 positions match TRBD1. After removal of 4 bases from V and 4 bases from J, the junction contained 12 bases not matched to a gene. Germline CDR1 SGHTA, CDR2 FQGTGA. The CDR3 has 16 residues. The CDR3 is CASSSLQTGAGYGYTF. CDR3 nucleotide sequence: TGTGCCAGCAGCTCCCTACAAACAGGGGCCGGCTATGGCTACACCTTC.

The chain combines TRBV5-5 with TRBJ2-7; a weak D match, TRBD2 (6 bases). V lost 1 base, J lost 11 bases, and 10 bases lay in between. The V gene's germline CDR1 is SGHKS and CDR2 YYEKEE (reference sequence). The CDR3 is 11 residues long. CDR3 in amino acids: CASSLNSGEYF. The CDR3 coding sequence is TGTGCCAGCAGCTTGAATTCGGGAGAGTACTTC.

The chain combines TRBV19 with TRBJ2-1; perhaps TRBD2 as D (6 bases). Germline V gene sequence: CDR1 LNHDA, CDR2 SQIVND (reference sequence). This CDR3 is built from 15 residues. V was shortened by 7 bases and J by 0 bases, with 13 bases between the two germline ends. DNA of the CDR3: TGTGCCAGTAAGGTGGCCGGGGGCTCCTACAATGAGCAGTTCTTC. Translated, it gives CASKVAGGSYNEQFF.